The clone carrying this T cell receptor beta chain was seen at least ten times. Its antigen is unknown. RNA transcripts served as the template for amplifying TCR beta CDR3 regions. A set of HTBI primers served as the primers for a first-round RT-PCR of the TCR CDR3. Using its own MiXCR run on the multiplex PCR reads, TCRdb lists one record per CDR3 protein. The data hold roughly 700,000 distinct CDR3 sequences, with about 15% observed a single time. Lactation, pregnancy, other autoimmune disease or uncontrolled infection led to exclusion of patients. V lost 5 bases, J lost 1 base, and 11 bases stayed unmatched. The CDR3 is 17 residues long. The V gene's germline CDR1 is MNHEY and CDR2 SMNVEV (reference sequence). This record belongs to a study of T cells in Graves' hyperthyroidism and ophthalmopathy. Study-level results: Blood shared most expanded thyroid clonotypes above 0.001.

This chain connects TRBV27 to TRBJ1-5; 7 nucleotides agree with TRBD1. The sample consisted of blood. The TCR comes from a woman younger than 30 with Graves' hyperthyroidism. The CDR3 DNA reads as TGTGCCAGCAGTCCGCTGACAGGGTCGGGGAGCAATCAGCCCCAGCATTTT. Encoded protein: CASSPLTGSGSNQPQHF.